This is a list of T cell receptor beta chains from one sample in a study of OX40 agonist ivuxolimab in advanced cancers. Sequenced by immunoSEQ multiplex PCR; TCRdb stores in-frame clones only, minus some. Of approximately 74,000 clones detected, 90% to 95% appear once; the ten largest clones hold around 0.3%. The sequenced sample was CD4+ or CD8+ T cells sorted from blood, obtained in a trial of the OX40 agonist ivuxolimab. The receptors come from an adult with an advanced solid tumor such as melanoma, head and neck, liver or kidney cancer. Both conserved end residues are trimmed from each CDR3. D genes are given only for firm matches. The size field is filled for only some rows; it gives once, few, many or a size class.

J,V,D,size,CDR3
TRBJ2-2,TRBV7-3,-,-,ASSLLRNTGELF
TRBJ2-5,TRBV19,-,-,ASSTGLGETQY
TRBJ2-7,TRBV6-1,-,-,ASSELGDRSREQY
TRBJ2-3,TRBV2,TRBD2,-,ASSELGLSGGTDTQY
TRBJ1-5,TRBV5-1,-,-,ASSLEGRASNQPQH
TRBJ2-1,TRBV10-3,TRBD2,-,AISDRGRLLAGGHEQF
TRBJ1-4,TRBV10-3,TRBD1,-,AIAAGQGALGEKLF
TRBJ2-7,TRBV5-1,-,-,ASSPGQRGYEQY
TRBJ2-7,TRBV2,-,-,AGGRDSSREQY
TRBJ2-1,TRBV19,-,-,ASSMYGGSNEQF
TRBJ2-7,TRBV19,TRBD1,-,ASSRQGQGYYEQY
TRBJ2-1,TRBV9,-,-,ASSVDNRGRWNEQF
TRBJ2-7,TRBV7-2,-,-,ASTTWGRLDEQY
TRBJ2-3,TRBV27,-,-,ASSLGRRSDTQY
TRBJ1-4,TRBV18,-,once,ASSPDVANEKLF
TRBJ2-2,TRBV5-1,-,-,ASSLARSYTGELF
TRBJ2-6,TRBV2,-,-,ASSGRVGGANVLT
TRBJ2-2,TRBV19,TRBD1,-,ASSIWDRGVSVTGELF
TRBJ1-2,TRBV27,-,-,ASSLSAGPDYGYT
TRBJ2-2,TRBV10-2,TRBD1,-,ASSVTRDRATGELF
TRBJ2-1,TRBV28,-,-,ASSRSGRNEQF
TRBJ2-6,TRBV19,TRBD2,-,ASSPLAGGQTGANVLT
TRBJ2-1,TRBV29-1,-,once,SVGSLEQF
TRBJ1-1,TRBV11-2,-,-,ASSRPFTEAF
TRBJ2-7,TRBV5-1,TRBD2,-,ASSLTSGDKSSYEQY
TRBJ2-2,TRBV9,-,-,AGSPTIIPTGELF
TRBJ2-2,TRBV27,-,-,ASTPSPRWAPGELF
TRBJ1-1,TRBV11-3,-,once,ASSLGGVQNTEAF
TRBJ2-2,TRBV11-2,-,-,ASSLTLTGELF
TRBJ2-1,TRBV5-4,-,-,ASSLGAPSSYNEQF
TRBJ1-2,TRBV18,-,-,ASSPPGRVAYGYT
TRBJ1-1,TRBV18,-,-,ASSPRDGVGAF
TRBJ1-2,TRBV27,-,-,ASSRGHGYT
TRBJ1-6,TRBV2,-,-,ASSDVRQSPLH
TRBJ2-2,TRBV19,-,-,ASIAGQTTGELF
TRBJ1-1,TRBV19,-,once,ASSRQAGDTEAF
TRBJ1-2,TRBV10-3,-,-,AISNKDSRYT
TRBJ2-2,TRBV7-3,TRBD2,-,ASSLLRPGTSGLTGELF
TRBJ2-7,TRBV6-1,TRBD2,-,ASRTSSSSSYEQY
TRBJ1-2,TRBV29-1,-,-,SAGGSSALGNGYT